Described below is a single T cell receptor (beta chain) sequence and its context. Its antigen is undetermined. This sample is drawn from a study of CD8 T cell repertoires and HIV-1 epitope variants. Overall study: An approximately 10-day culture received IL-2, IL-7 and IL-15 on days 3 and 7.

On the immunoSEQ platform, TCR beta CDR3s were sequenced at survey depth. Using immunoSEQ multiplex PCR, the repertoire was profiled, and TCRdb retains in-frame clones only, with some absent. The data hold roughly 5,000 clones, with around 69% observed a single time. Trimming removed 4 bases from V and 1 base from J, with 17 bases in between. CDR1 is SEHNR, CDR2 FQNEAQ, per germline (reference sequence). This CDR3 contains 17 residues. The rearrangement joins TRBV7-9 to TRBJ2-1, with D tentatively TRBD2 (6 bases). The specimen sequenced was cultured CD8+ T cells derived from PBMCs. The receptor comes from a male donor with HIV. Here the CDR3 DNA reads TGTGCCAGCAGCTCGACTCGGACGGAGGGTTCCTACAATGAGCAGTTCTTC. This gives the protein CASSSTRTEGSYNEQFF.